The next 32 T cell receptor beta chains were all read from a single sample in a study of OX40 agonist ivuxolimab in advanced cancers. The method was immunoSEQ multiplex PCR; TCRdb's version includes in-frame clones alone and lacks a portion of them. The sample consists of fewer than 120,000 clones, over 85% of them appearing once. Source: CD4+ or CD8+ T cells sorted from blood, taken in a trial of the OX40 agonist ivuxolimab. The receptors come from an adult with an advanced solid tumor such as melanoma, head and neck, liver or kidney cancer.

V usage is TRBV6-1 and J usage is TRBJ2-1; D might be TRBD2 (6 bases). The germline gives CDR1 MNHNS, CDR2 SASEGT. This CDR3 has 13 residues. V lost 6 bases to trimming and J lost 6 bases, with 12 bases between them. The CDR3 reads CASRGGLGNEQFF. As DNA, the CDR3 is TGTGCCAGCAGGGGGGGTTTGGGCAATGAGCAGTTCTTC.

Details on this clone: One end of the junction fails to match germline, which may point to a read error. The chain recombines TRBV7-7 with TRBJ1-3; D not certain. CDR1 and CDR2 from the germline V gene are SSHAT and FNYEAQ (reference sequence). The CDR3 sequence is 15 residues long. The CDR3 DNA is TGTGCTAGCAGCTTATCACCCGGGGATGAAAACACCATATATTTT. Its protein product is CASSLSPGDENTIYF.

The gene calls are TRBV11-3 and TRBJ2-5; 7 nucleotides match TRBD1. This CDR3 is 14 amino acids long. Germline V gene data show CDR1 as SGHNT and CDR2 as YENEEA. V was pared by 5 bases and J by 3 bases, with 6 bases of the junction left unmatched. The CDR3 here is CASSPPGQKETQYF. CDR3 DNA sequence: TGTGCCAGCAGCCCTCCGGGACAGAAAGAGACCCAGTACTTC. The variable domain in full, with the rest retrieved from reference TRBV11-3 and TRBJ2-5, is EAGVVQSPRYKIIEKKQPVAFWCNPISGHNTLYWYLQNLGQGPELLIRYENEEAVDDSQLPKDRFSAERLKGVDSTLKIQPAELGDSAVYLCASSPPGQKETQYFGPGTRLLVL.

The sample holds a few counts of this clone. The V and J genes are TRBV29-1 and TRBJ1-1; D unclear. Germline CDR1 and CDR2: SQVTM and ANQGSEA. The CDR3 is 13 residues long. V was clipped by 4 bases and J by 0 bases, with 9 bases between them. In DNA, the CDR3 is TGCAGCGTTGGGATGAAACTGAACACTGAAGCTTTCTTT. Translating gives CSVGMKLNTEAFF. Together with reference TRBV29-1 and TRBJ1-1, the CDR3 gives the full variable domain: SAVISQKPSRDICQRGTSLTIQCQVDSQVTMMFWYRQQPGQSLTLIATANQGSEATYESGFVIDKFPISRPNLTFSTLTVSNMSPEDSSIYLCSVGMKLNTEAFFGQGTRLTVV.

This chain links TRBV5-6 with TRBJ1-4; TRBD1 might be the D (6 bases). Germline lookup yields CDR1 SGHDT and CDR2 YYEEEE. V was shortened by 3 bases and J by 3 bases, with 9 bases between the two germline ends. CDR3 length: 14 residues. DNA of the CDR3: TGTGCCAGCAGCTCCGGGACATCTAATGAAAAACTGTTTTTT. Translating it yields CASSSGTSNEKLFF. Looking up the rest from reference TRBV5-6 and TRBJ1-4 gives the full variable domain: DAGVTQSPTHLIKTRGQQVTLRCSPKSGHDTVSWYQQALGQGPQFIFQYYEEEERQRGNFPDRFSGHQFPNYSSELNVNALLLGDSALYLCASSSGTSNEKLFFGSGTQLSVL.

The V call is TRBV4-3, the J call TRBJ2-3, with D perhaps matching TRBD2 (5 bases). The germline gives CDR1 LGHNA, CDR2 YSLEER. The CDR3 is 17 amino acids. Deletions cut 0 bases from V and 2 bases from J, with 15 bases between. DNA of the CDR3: TGCGCCAGCAGCCAAGATCTAAGCGGACTCAACACAGATACGCAGTATTTT. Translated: CASSQDLSGLNTDTQYF.

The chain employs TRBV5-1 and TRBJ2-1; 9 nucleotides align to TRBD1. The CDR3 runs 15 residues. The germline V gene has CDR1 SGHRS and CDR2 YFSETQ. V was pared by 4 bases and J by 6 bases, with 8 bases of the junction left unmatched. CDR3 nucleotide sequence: TGCGCCAGCAGCCTCGGCCCGGGACAGGGCAATGAGCAGTTCTTC. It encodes CASSLGPGQGNEQFF.

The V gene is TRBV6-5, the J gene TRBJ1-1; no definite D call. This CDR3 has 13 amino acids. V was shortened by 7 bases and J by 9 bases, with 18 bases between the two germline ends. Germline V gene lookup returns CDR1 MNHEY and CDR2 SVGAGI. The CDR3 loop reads CASTPRARTQAFF. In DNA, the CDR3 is TGTGCCAGCACACCTAGGGCCAGAACCCAAGCTTTCTTT.

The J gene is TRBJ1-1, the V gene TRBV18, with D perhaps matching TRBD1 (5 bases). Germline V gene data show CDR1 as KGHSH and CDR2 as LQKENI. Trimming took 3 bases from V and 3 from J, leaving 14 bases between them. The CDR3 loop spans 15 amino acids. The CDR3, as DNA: TGTGCCAGCTCACCGCGGGGGGAGAGGGACACTGAAGCTTTCTTT. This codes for CASSPRGERDTEAFF.

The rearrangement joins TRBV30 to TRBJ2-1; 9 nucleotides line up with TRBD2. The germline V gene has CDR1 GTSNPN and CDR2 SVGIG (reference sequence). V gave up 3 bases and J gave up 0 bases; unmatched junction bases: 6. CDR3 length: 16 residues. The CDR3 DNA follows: TGTGCCTGGAGCGGATATAGCGGGAGCTCCTACAATGAGCAGTTCTTC. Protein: CAWSGYSGSSYNEQFF.

CDR3 in amino acids: CASSLDIHNEQFF. CDR3 nucleotide sequence: TGTGCCAGCAGTCTCGACATACACAATGAGCAGTTCTTC. The chain carries TRBV6-6 and TRBJ2-1; D remains ambiguous. The V and J ends lost 5 bases and 5 bases respectively, with 10 bases between them. The length of the CDR3 is 13 residues. Germline values: CDR1 MNHNY, CDR2 SVGAGI (reference sequence).

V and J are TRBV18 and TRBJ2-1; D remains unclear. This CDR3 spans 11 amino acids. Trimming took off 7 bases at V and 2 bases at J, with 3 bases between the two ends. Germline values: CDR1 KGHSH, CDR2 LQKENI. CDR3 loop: CASLTYNEQFF. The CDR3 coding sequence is TGTGCCAGCTTGACCTACAATGAGCAGTTCTTC.

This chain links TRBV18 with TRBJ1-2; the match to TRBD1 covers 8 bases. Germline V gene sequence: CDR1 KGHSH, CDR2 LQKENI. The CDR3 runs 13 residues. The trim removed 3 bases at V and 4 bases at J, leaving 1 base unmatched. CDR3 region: CASSPDRAYGYTF. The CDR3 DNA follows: TGTGCCAGCTCACCGGACAGGGCCTATGGCTACACCTTC.

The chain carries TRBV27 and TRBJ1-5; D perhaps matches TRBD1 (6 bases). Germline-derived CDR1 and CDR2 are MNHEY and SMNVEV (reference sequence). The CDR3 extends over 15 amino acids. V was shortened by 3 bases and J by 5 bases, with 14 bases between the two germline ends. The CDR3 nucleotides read TGTGCCAGCAGTTTCCAACAGGGAGGCGATCAGCCCCAGCATTTT. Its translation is CASSFQQGGDQPQHF.

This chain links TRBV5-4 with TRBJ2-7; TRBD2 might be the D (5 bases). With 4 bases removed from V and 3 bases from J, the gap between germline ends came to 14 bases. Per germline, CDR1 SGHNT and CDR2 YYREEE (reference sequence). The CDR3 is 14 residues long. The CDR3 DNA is TGTGCCAGCAGCATCGGAGGTTGGGGCTACGAGCAGTACTTC. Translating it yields CASSIGGWGYEQYF.

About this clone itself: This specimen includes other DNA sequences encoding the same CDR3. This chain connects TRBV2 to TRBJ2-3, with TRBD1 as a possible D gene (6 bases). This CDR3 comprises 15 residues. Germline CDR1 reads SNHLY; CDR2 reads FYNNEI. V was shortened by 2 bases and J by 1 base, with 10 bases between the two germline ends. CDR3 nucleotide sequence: TGTGCCAGCAGTGAACTCTCAGGGGGCACAGATACGCAGTATTTT. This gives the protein CASSELSGGTDTQYF.

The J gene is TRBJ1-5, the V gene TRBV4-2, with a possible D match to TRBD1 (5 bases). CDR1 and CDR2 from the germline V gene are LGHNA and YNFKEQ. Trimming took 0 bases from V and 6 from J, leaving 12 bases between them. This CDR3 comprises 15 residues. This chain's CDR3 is CASSQEWQGIQPQHF. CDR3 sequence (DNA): TGTGCCAGCAGCCAAGAATGGCAGGGCATTCAGCCCCAGCATTTT.

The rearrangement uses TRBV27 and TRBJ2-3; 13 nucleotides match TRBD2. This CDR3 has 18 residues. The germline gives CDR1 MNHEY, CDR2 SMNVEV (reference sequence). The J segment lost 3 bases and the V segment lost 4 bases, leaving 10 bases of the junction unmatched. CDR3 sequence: CASSSKPGTSGTTDTQYF. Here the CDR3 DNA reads TGTGCCAGCAGTTCTAAACCAGGGACTAGCGGGACGACAGATACGCAGTATTTT.

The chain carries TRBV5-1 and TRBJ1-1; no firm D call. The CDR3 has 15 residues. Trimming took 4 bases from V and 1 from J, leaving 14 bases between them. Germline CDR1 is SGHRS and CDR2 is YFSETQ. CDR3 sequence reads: CASSPHDWGNTEAFF. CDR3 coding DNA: TGCGCCAGCAGCCCGCATGATTGGGGGAACACTGAAGCTTTCTTT.

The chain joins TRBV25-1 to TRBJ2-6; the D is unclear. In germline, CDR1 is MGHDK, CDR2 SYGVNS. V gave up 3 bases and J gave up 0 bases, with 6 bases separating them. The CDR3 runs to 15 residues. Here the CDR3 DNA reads TGTGCCAGCAGTGACGCAAGCTCTGGGGCCAACGTCCTGACTTTC. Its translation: CASSDASSGANVLTF.

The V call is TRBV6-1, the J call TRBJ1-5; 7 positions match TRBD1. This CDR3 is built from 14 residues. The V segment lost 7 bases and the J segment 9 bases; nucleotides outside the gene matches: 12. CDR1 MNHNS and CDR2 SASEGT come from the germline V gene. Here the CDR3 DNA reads TGTGCCAGCATCGGACAGGTCTCCTTACCGCCCCAGCATTTT. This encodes CASIGQVSLPPQHF.

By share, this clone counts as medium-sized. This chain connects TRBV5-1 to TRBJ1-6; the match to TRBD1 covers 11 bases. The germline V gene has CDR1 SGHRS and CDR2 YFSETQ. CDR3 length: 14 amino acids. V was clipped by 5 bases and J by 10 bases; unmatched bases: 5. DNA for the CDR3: TGCGCCAGCAGTTGGACAGGGGGCGAATCACCCCTCCACTTT. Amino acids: CASSWTGGESPLHF.

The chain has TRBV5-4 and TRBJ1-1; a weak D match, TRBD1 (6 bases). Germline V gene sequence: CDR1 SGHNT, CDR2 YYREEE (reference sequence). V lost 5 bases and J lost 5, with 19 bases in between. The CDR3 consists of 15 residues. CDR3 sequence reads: CASRMMGGSGTEAFF. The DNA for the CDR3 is TGTGCCAGCAGGATGATGGGGGGCTCTGGGACTGAAGCTTTCTTT. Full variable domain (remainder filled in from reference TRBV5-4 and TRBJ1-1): ETGVTQSPTHLIKTRGQQVTLRCSSQSGHNTVSWYQQALGQGPQFIFQYYREEENGRGNFPPRFSGLQFPNYSSELNVNALELDDSALYLCASRMMGGSGTEAFFGQGTRLTVV.

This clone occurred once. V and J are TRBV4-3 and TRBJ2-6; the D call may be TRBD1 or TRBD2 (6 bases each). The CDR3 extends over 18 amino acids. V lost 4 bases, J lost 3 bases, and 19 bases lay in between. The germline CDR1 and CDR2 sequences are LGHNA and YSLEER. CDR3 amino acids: CASSPGAQRADGANVLTF. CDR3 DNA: TGCGCCAGCAGCCCGGGGGCCCAACGCGCGGATGGGGCCAACGTCCTGACTTTC.

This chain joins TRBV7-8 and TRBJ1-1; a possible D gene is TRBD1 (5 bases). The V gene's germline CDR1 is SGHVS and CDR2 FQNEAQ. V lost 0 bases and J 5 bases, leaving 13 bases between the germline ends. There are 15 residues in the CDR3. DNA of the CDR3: TGTGCCAGCAGCTTAGCGAGCCGCGGGGGTACTGAAGCTTTCTTT. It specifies CASSLASRGGTEAFF.

CDR3 bases: TGCAGCGTTGGATCGGGAAGGGGCGGGGAGCTGTTTTTT. Protein: CSVGSGRGGELFF. This chain joins TRBV29-1 and TRBJ2-2; D may correspond to TRBD1 or TRBD2 (5 bases each). V was pared by 4 bases and J by 7 bases, with 13 bases between. The CDR3 length is 13 residues. Germline-derived CDR1 and CDR2 are SQVTM and ANQGSEA.

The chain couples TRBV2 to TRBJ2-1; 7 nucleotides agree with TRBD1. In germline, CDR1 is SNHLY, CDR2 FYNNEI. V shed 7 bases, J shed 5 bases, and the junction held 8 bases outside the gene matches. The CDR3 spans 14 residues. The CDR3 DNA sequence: TGTGCCAGCACCCGGGACAGCTTGGACAATGAGCAGTTCTTC. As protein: CASTRDSLDNEQFF.

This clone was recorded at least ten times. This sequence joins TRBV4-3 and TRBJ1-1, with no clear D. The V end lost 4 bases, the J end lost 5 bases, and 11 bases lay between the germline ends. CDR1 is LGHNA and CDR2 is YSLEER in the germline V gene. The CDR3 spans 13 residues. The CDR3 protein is CASSRVVGTEAFF. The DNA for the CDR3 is TGCGCCAGCAGCCGGGTAGTTGGTACTGAAGCTTTCTTT.

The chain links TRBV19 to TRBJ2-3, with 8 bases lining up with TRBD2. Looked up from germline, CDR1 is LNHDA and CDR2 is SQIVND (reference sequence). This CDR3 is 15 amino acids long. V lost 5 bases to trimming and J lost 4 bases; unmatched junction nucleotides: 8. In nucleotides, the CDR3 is TGTGCCAGTAGTGTTCATAGCGGGGCGGCAGATACGCAGTATTTT. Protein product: CASSVHSGAADTQYF.

CDR3 amino acids: CASSLDSVSGNTIYF. CDR3 DNA sequence: TGTGCCAGTAGTCTCGACAGCGTCTCTGGAAACACCATATATTTT. The chain links TRBV19 to TRBJ1-3; the D gene is possibly TRBD1 (5 bases). CDR1 is LNHDA, CDR2 SQIVND, per germline (reference sequence). Trimming removed 5 bases from V and 0 bases from J, with 11 bases in between. The CDR3 sequence is 15 residues long.

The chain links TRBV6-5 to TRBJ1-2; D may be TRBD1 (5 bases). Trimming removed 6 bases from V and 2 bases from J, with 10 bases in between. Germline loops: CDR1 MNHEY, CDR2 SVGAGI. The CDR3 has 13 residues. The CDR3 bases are TGTGCCAGCAGCAGGGACGTCAACTATGGCTACACCTTC. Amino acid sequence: CASSRDVNYGYTF.

This CDR3 reads CASSFRGRGTEGFYEQYF. CDR3 DNA: TGTGCCAGCAGCTTCCGGGGAAGGGGGACAGAAGGTTTCTACGAGCAGTACTTC. This chain uses TRBV7-2 with TRBJ2-7; 7 nucleotides align to TRBD1. Germline V gene sequence: CDR1 SGHTA, CDR2 FQGNSA. V lost 3 bases and J lost 3; bases outside the gene matches: 17. The CDR3 spans 18 residues. The full variable domain, its missing parts supplied by reference TRBV7-2 and TRBJ2-7, is GAGVSQSPSNKVTEKGKDVELRCDPISGHTALYWYRQSLGQGLEFLIYFQGNSAPDKSGLPSDRFSAERTGGSVSTLTIQRTQQEDSAVYLCASSFRGRGTEGFYEQYFGPGTRLTVT.